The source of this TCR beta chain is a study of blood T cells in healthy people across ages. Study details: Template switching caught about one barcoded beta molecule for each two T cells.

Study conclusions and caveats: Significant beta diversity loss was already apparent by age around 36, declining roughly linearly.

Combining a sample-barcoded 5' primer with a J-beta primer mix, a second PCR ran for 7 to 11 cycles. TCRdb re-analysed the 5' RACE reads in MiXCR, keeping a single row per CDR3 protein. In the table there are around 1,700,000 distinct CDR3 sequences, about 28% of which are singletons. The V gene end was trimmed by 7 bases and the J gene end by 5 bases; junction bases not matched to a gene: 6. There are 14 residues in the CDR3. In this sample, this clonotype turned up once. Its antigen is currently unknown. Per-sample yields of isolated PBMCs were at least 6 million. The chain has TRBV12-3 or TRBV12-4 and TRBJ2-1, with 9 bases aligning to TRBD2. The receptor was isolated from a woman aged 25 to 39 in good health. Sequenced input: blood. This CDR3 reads CASINSGGHNEQFF. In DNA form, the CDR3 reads TGTGCCAGCATTAATAGCGGGGGCCACAATGAGCAGTTCTTC.